This T cell receptor (beta chain) emerged from a study of blood T cell repertoires in COVID-19. Study in general: Acute and convalescent COVID-19 specimens originated in the United States, Italy and Spain.

The study counted Cohort 3 donors as recovered given two negative PCRs, clearance, or symptom resolution. The CDR3 consists of 16 residues. Germline lookup yields CDR1 SGHTA and CDR2 FQGTGA. V was trimmed by 5 bases and J by 1 base, leaving 12 bases between them. TCRdb keeps only in-frame clones here, not all; method: immunoSEQ multiplex PCR. The repertoire holds 110,000 to 150,000 clones, with just over 85% as singletons. Sequencing was done on a sample of PBMCs or T cells enriched from blood (not recorded which). The chain recombines TRBV7-3 with TRBJ2-6; D perhaps matches TRBD1 (6 bases). This TCR came from a man aged 50-59 years who had recovered from COVID-19. The CDR3 sequence is CASSPNTGSGANVLTF. Here the CDR3 DNA reads TGTGCCAGCAGCCCGAATACAGGGTCTGGGGCCAACGTCCTGACTTTC.